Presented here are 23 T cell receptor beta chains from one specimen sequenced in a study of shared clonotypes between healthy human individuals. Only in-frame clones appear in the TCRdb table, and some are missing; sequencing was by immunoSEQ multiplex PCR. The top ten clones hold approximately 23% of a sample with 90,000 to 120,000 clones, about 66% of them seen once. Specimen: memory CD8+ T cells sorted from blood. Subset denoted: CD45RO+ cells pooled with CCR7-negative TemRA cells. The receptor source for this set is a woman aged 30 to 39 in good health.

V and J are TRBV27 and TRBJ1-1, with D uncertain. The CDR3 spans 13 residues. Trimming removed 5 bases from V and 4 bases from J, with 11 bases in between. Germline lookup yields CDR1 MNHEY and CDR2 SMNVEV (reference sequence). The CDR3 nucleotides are TGTGCCAGCAGTAACCTGATCGCCACTGAAGCTTTCTTT. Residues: CASSNLIATEAFF.

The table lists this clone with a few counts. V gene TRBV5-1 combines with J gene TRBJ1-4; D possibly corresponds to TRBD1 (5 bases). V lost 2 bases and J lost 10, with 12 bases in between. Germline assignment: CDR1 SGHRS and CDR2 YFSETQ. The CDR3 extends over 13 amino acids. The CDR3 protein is CASSFYTQGKLFF. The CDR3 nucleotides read TGCGCCAGCAGCTTCTACACTCAGGGAAAACTGTTTTTT.

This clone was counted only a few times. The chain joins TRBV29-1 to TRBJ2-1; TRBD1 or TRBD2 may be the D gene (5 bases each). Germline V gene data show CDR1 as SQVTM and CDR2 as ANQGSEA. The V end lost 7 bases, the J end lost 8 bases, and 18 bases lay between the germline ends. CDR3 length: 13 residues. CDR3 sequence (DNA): TGCAGCGCCAGGGACCCTCAGGCCCATGAGCAGTTCTTC. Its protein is CSARDPQAHEQFF.

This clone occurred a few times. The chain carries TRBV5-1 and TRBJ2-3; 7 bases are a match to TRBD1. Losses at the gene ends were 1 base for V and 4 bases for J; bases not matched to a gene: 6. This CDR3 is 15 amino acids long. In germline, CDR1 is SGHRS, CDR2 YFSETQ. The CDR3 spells CASSLNRGRSDTQYF. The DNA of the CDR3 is TGCGCCAGCAGCTTGAATAGGGGGCGCTCAGATACGCAGTATTTT.

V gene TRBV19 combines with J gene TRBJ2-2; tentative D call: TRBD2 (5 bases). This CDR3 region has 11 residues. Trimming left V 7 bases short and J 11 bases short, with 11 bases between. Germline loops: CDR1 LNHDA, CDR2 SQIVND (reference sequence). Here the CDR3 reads CASTVGSELFF. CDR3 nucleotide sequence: TGTGCCAGTACTGTGGGGAGCGAGCTGTTTTTT.

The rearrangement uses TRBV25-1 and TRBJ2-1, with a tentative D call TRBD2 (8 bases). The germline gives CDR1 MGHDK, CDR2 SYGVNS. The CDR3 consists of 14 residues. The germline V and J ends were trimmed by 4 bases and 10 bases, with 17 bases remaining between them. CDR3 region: CASSVSGGGREQFF. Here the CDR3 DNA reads TGTGCCAGCAGTGTATCGGGAGGGGGCCGGGAGCAGTTCTTC.

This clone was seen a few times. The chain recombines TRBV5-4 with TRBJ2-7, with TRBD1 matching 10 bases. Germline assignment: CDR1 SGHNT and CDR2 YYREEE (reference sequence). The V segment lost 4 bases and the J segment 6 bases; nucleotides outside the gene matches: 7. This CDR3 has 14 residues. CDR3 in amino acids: CASSGDRGFSEQYF. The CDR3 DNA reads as TGTGCCAGCAGCGGGGACAGGGGCTTTTCCGAGCAGTACTTC.

The CDR3 region is CASSFFGSGANVLTF. The CDR3 DNA sequence: TGTGCCAGCAGCTTTTTTGGCTCTGGGGCCAACGTCCTGACTTTC. The chain recombines TRBV13 with TRBJ2-6; D is unclear. CDR3 length: 15 residues. Trimming cost V 3 bases and J 0 bases, with 6 bases left between them. Germline V gene data show CDR1 as PRHDT and CDR2 as FYEKMQ (reference sequence).

For the CDR3, the DNA is TGTGCCAGCAGCCGGACCATCGGACAGCCGACCAAGAACACTGAAGCTTTCTTT. Its translation: CASSRTIGQPTKNTEAFF. The chain employs TRBV4-2 and TRBJ1-1, with a weak D call TRBD1 (6 bases). Trimming stripped 4 bases from V and 1 base from J, with 22 bases between. Germline loops: CDR1 LGHNA, CDR2 YNFKEQ. CDR3 size: 18 residues.

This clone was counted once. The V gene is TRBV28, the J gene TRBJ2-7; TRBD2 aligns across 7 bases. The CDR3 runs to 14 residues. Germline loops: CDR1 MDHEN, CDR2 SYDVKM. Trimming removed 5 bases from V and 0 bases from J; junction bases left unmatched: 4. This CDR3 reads CASSPWGGSYEQYF. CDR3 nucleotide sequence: TGTGCCAGCAGTCCATGGGGGGGCTCCTACGAGCAGTACTTC.

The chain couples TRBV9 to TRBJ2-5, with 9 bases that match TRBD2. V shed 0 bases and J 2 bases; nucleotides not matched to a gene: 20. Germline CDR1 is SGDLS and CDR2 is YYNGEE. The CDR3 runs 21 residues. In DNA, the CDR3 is TGTGCCAGCAGCGTAGCTCCTATGGGGGTTAGGCTAGCGGGAATACAAGAGACCCAGTACTTC. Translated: CASSVAPMGVRLAGIQETQYF.

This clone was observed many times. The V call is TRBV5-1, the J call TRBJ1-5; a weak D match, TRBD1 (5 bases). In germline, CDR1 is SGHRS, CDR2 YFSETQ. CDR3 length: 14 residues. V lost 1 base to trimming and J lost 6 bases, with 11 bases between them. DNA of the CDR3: TGCGCCAGCAGCTTGTCTTCCGGGACTCAGCCCCAGCATTTT. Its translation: CASSLSSGTQPQHF.

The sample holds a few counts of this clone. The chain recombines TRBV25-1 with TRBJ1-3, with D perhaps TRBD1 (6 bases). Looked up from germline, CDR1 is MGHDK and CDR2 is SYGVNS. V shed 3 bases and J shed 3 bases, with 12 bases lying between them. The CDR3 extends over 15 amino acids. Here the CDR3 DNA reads TGTGCCAGCAGTGACCGGGGGCTTGATGGAAACACCATATATTTT. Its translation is CASSDRGLDGNTIYF.

In DNA, the CDR3 is TGTGCCAGCAGTGGAAGGCGGGAGAACTTTGGGGCCAACGTCCTGACTTTC. Encoded protein: CASSGRRENFGANVLTF. The J gene is TRBJ2-6, the V gene TRBV25-1; 7 bases are a match to TRBD2. The CDR3 totals 17 residues. Germline CDR1 and CDR2: MGHDK and SYGVNS. V shed 4 bases and J 3 bases; nucleotides not matched to a gene: 9.

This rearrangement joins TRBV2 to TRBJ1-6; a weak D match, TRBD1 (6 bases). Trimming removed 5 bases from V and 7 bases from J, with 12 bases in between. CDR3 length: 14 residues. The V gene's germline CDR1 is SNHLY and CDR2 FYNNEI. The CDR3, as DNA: TGTGCCAGCAGTCCAGATGGACAGAATTCACCCCTCCACTTT. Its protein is CASSPDGQNSPLHF.

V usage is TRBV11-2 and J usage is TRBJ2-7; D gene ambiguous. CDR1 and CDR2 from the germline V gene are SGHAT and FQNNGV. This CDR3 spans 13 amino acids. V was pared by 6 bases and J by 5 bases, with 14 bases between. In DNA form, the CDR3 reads TGTGCCAGCAGTCCTGGGCTCCGCGACGAGCAGTACTTC. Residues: CASSPGLRDEQYF.

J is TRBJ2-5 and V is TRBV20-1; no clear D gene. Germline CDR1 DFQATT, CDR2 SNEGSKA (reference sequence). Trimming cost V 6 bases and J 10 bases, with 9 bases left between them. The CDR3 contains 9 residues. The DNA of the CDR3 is TGCAGTGCCGCCTGGAACCAGTACTTC. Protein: CSAAWNQYF.

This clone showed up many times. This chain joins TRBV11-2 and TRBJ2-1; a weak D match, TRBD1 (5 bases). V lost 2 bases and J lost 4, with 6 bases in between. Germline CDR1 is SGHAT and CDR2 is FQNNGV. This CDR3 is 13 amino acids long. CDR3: CASSLPGYNEQFF. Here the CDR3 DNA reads TGTGCCAGCAGCTTACCAGGGTACAATGAGCAGTTCTTC.

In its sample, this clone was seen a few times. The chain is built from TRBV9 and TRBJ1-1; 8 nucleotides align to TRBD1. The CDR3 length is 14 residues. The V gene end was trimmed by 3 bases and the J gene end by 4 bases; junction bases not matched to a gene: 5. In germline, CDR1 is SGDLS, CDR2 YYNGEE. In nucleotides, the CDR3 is TGTGCCAGCAGCGCAGGGGGCCTCCCCACTGAAGCTTTCTTT. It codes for CASSAGGLPTEAFF.

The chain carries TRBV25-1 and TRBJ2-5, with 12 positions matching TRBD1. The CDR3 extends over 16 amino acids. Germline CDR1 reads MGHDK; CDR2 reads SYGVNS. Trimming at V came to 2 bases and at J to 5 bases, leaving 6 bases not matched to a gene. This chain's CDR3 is CASSEMGTGGLETQYF. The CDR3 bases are TGTGCCAGCAGTGAAATGGGGACAGGGGGCTTGGAGACCCAGTACTTC.

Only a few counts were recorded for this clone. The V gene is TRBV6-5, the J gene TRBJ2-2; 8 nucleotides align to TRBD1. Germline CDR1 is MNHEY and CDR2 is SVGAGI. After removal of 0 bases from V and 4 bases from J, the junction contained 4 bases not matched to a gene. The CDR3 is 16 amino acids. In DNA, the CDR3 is TGTGCCAGCAGTTACTCTTCCGACAGGGGCACCGGGGAGCTGTTTTTT. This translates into CASSYSSDRGTGELFF.

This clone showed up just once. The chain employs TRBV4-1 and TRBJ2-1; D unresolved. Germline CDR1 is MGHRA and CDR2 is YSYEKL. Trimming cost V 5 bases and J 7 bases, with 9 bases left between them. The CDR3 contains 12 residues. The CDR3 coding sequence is TGCGCCAGCAGCACCCCTCGAAATGAGCAGTTCTTC. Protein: CASSTPRNEQFF.

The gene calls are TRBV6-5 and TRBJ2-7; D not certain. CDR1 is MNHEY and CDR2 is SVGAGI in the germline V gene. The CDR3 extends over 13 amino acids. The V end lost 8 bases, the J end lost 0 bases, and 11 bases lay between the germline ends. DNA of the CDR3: TGTGCCAGCGCGAAACAGAACTCCTACGAGCAGTACTTC. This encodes CASAKQNSYEQYF.